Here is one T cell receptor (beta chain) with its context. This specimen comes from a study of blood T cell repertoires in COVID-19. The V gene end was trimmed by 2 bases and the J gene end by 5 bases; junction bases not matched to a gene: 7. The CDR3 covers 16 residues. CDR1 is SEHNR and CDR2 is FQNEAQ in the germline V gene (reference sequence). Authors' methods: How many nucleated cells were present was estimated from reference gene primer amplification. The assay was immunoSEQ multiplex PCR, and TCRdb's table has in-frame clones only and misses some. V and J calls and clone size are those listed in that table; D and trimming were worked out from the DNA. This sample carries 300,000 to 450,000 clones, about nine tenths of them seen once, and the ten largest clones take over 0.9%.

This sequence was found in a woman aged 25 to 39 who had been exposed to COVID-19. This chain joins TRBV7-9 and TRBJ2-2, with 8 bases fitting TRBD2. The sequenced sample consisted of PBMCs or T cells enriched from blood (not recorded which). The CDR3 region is CASSLMGPSGTGELFF. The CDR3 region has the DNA TGTGCCAGCAGCTTAATGGGCCCTAGCGGGACCGGGGAGCTGTTTTTT.